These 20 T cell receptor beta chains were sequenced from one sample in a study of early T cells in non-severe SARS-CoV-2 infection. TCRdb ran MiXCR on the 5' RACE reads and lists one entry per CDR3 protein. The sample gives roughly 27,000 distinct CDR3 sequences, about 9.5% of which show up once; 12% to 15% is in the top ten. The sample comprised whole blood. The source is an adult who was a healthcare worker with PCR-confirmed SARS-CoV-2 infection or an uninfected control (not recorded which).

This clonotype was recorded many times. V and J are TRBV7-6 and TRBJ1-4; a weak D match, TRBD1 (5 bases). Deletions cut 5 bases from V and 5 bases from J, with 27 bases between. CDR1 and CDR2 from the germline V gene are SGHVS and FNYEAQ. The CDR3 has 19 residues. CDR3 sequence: CASSPRGSAYSGGNEKLFF. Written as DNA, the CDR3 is TGTGCCAGCAGCCCGAGGGGATCGGCCTACTCCGGAGGAAATGAAAAACTGTTTTTT.

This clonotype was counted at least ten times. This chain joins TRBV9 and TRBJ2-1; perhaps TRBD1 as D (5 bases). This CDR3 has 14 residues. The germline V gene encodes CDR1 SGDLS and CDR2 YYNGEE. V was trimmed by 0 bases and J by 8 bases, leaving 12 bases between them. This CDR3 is CASSVDPQGDEQFF. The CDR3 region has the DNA TGTGCCAGCAGCGTAGACCCCCAAGGGGATGAGCAGTTCTTC.

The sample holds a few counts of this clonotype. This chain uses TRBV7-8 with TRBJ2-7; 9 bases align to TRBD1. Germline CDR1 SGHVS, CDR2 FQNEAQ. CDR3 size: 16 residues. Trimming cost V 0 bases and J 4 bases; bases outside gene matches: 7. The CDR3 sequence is CASSLAAGQGEYEQYF. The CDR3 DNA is TGTGCCAGCAGCTTAGCAGCGGGACAGGGAGAGTACGAGCAGTACTTC.

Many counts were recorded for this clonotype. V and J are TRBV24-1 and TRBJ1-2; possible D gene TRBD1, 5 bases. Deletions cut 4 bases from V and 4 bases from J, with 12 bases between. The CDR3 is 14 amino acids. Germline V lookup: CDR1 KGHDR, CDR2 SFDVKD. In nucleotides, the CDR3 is TGTGCCACCAGTGACTCGGACACCCGCTATGGCTACACCTTC. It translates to CATSDSDTRYGYTF.

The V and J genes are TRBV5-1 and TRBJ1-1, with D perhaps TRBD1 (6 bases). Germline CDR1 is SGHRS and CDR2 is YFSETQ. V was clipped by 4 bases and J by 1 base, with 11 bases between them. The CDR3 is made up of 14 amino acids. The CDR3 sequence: CASSRSTGNTEAFF. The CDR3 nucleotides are TGCGCCAGCAGCCGATCGACAGGGAACACTGAAGCTTTCTTT.

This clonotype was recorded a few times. The CDR3 nucleotides are TGTGCCATCGGAGCGCCCCCACAGGGAATGTTCTCTGAAGCTTTCTTT. Its protein product is CAIGAPPQGMFSEAFF. The chain has TRBV10-3 and TRBJ1-1, with D possibly being TRBD1 (6 bases). CDR1 is ENHRY, CDR2 SYGVKD, per germline. Deletions cut 8 bases from V and 6 bases from J, with 25 bases between. The CDR3 runs 16 residues.

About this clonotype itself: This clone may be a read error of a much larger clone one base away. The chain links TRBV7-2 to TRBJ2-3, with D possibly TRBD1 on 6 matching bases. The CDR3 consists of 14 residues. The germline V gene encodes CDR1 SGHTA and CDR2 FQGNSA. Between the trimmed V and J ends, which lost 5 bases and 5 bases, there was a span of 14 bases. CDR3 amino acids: CTSSLQTGIDTQYF. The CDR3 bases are TGTACCAGCAGCCTGCAAACAGGGATAGATACGCAGTATTTT. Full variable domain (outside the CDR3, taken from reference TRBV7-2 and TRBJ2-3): GAGVSQSPSNKVTEKGKDVELRCDPISGHTALYWYRQSLGQGLEFLIYFQGNSAPDKSGLPSDRFSAERTGGSVSTLTIQRTQQEDSAVYLCTSSLQTGIDTQYFGPGTRLTVL.

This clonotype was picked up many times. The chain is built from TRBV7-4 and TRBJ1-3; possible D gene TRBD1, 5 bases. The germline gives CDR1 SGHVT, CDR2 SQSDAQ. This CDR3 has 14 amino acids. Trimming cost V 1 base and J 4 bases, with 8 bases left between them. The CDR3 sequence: CASSLGQFGNTIYF. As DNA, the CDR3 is TGTGCCAGCAGCTTAGGACAGTTCGGAAACACCATATATTTT.

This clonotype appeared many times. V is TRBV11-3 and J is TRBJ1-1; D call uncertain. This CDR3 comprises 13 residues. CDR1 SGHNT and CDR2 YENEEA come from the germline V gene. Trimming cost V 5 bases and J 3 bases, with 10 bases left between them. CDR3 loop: CASSLLGYTEAFF. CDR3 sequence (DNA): TGTGCCAGCAGCCTATTGGGATACACTGAAGCTTTCTTT.

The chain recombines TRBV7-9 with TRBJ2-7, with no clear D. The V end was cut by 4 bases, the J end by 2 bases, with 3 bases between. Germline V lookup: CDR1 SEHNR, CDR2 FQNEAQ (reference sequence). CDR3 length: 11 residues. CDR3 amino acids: CASSSPYEQYF. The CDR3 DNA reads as TGTGCCAGCAGCTCGCCCTACGAGCAGTACTTC.

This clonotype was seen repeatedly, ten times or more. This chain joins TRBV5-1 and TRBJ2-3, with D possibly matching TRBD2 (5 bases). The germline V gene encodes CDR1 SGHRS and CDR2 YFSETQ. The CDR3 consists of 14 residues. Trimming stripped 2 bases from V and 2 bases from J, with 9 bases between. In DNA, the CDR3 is TGCGCCAGCAGCTTCGGGGAAGCCACAGATACGCAGTATTTT. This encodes CASSFGEATDTQYF. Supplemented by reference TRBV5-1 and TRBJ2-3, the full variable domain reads KAGVTQTPRYLIKTRGQQVTLSCSPISGHRSVSWYQQTPGQGLQFLFEYFSETQRNKGNFPGRFSGRQFSNSRSEMNVSTLELGDSALYLCASSFGEATDTQYFGPGTRLTVL.

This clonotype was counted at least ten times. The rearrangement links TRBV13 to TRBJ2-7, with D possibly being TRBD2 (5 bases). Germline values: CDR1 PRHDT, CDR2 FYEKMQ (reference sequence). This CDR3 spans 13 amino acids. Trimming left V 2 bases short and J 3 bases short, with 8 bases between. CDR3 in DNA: TGTGCCAGCAGCTTACGGGGTTTCTACGAGCAGTACTTC. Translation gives CASSLRGFYEQYF.

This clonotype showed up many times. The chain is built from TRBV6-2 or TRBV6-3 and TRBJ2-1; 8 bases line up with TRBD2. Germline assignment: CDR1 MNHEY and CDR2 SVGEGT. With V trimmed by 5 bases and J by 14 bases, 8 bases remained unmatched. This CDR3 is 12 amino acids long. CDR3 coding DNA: TGTGCCAGCAGTCCCATAGCGGGGCGCGAGTTCTTC. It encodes CASSPIAGREFF.

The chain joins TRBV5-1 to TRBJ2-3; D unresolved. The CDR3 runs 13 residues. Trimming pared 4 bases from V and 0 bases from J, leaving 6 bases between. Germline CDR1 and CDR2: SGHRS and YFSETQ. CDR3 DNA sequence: TGCGCCAGCAGCATAGATAGCACAGATACGCAGTATTTT. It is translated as CASSIDSTDTQYF.

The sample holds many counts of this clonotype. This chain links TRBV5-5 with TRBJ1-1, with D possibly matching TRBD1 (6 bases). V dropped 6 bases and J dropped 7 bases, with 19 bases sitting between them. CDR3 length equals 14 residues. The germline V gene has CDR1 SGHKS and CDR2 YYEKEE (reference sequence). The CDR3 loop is CASTHGDTRYEAFF. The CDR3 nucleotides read TGTGCCAGCACCCACGGGGACACGCGGTATGAAGCTTTCTTT.

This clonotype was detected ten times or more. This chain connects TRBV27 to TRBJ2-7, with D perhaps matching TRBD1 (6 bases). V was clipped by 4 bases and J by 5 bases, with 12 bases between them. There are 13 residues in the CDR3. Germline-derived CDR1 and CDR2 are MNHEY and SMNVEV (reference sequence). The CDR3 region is CASSSSPGDEQYF. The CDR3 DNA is TGTGCCAGCAGTTCATCGCCAGGGGACGAGCAGTACTTC.

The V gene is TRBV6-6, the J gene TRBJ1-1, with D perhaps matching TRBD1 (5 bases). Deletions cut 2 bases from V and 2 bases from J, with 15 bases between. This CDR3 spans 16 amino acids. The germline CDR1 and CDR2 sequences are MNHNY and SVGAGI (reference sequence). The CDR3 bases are TGTGCCAGCAGTTACCCCTTGGAGGGGCTAAACACTGAAGCTTTCTTT. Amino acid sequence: CASSYPLEGLNTEAFF.

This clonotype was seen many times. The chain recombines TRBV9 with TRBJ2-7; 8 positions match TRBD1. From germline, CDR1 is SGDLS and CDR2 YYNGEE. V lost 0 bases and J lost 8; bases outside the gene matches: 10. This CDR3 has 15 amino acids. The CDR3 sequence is CASSVEGQAASKQYF. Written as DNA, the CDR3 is TGTGCCAGCAGCGTAGAGGGACAGGCAGCCAGTAAGCAGTACTTC.

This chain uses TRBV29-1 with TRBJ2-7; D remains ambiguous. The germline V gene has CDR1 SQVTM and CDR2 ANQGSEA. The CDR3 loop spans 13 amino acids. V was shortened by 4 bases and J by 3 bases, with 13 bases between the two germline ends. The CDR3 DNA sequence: TGCAGCGTTGTCTCCCCAACCCTCTACGAGCAGTACTTC. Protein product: CSVVSPTLYEQYF.

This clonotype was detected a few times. Here the CDR3 reads CASSFKDTQYF. The DNA for the CDR3 is TGTGCCAGCAGTTTCAAGGATACGCAGTATTTT. The chain combines TRBV28 with TRBJ2-3; D remains ambiguous. With 3 bases removed from V and 6 bases from J, the gap between germline ends came to 4 bases. Per germline, CDR1 MDHEN and CDR2 SYDVKM. There are 11 residues in the CDR3.